The 5 T cell receptor beta chains given below trace back to one sample, sequenced in a study of cytomegalovirus exposure and HLA in healthy donors. PCR primers comprised 60 Vbeta and 13 Jbeta primers. Clones were read by immunoSEQ multiplex PCR, and TCRdb kept only the in-frame ones, dropping some. The sample lists 120,000 or so clones, 70% to 80% occurring once. Sequencing input: PBMCs. These receptors were collected from a woman in her thirties or forties in good health and CMV-seropositive.

The chain employs TRBV9 and TRBJ2-3; D remains unclear. The CDR3 runs to 13 residues. V gave up 3 bases and J gave up 4 bases, with 9 bases separating them. The germline V gene has CDR1 SGDLS and CDR2 YYNGEE. The CDR3: CASSATTADTQYF. CDR3 sequence (DNA): TGTGCCAGCAGCGCGACAACGGCAGATACGCAGTATTTT.

The chain uses TRBV10-3 and TRBJ1-2; D unclear. The CDR3 spans 14 residues. Germline V CDR1 and CDR2: ENHRY, SYGVKD. With 0 bases removed from V and 5 bases from J, the gap between germline ends came to 10 bases. In DNA, the CDR3 is TGTGCCATCAGTGAGTCCGGGGTACGGTATGGCTACACCTTC. Translated, it gives CAISESGVRYGYTF.

The chain uses TRBV5-1 and TRBJ1-1; possibly TRBD1 for D (6 bases). V was shortened by 7 bases and J by 1 base, with 11 bases between the two germline ends. Germline V CDR1 and CDR2: SGHRS, YFSETQ. CDR3 length: 13 amino acids. The CDR3 here is CASHRAPNTEAFF. For the CDR3, the DNA is TGCGCCAGCCACAGGGCCCCGAACACTGAAGCTTTCTTT.

This chain joins TRBV5-4 and TRBJ2-5, with D possibly being TRBD2 (6 bases). The V end lost 5 bases, the J end lost 5 bases, and 10 bases lay between the germline ends. There are 12 residues in the CDR3. Germline V gene lookup returns CDR1 SGHNT and CDR2 YYREEE (reference sequence). The CDR3 DNA sequence: TGTGCCAGCAGTCCCGGAGGGGAGACCCAGTACTTC. Amino acids: CASSPGGETQYF.

This sequence joins TRBV7-2 and TRBJ1-2; D gene unclear. V dropped 3 bases and J dropped 6 bases, with 11 bases sitting between them. The CDR3 runs 13 residues. Germline V gene lookup returns CDR1 SGHTA and CDR2 FQGNSA. For the CDR3, the DNA is TGTGCCAGCAGCTTGGACGGGGAGGATGGCTACACCTTC. Protein sequence: CASSLDGEDGYTF. The variable domain in full, completed from reference TRBV7-2 and TRBJ1-2, reads GAGVSQSPSNKVTEKGKDVELRCDPISGHTALYWYRQSLGQGLEFLIYFQGNSAPDKSGLPSDRFSAERTGGSVSTLTIQRTQQEDSAVYLCASSLDGEDGYTFGSGTRLTVV.